This T cell receptor beta chain was captured in a study of cytotoxic CD8 clonotypes in ibrutinib-treated CLL. Study-level information: Researchers reported 11 relapsed/refractory and over 14 treatment-naive patients, 17 to 18 of them IGHV unmutated. On average, almost 95,000 productive rearrangements and around 260,000 productive templates per sample. Study-wide points: Relative to age-matched healthy donors, clonality at baseline was higher, and it tracked circulating CD8+ T-cell counts. Clonality rose at ibrutinib response and fell back toward baseline at progression.

In germline, CDR1 is SGHDN, CDR2 FVKESK. V was trimmed by 6 bases and J by 2 bases, leaving 16 bases between them. This CDR3 comprises 15 residues. Turning to this clone: The antigen remains unidentified.

Produced via immunoSEQ multiplex PCR; TCRdb's table is partial and in-frame only. This sample has about 140,000 clones, with around 93% found just once. This chain links TRBV14 with TRBJ1-2; no reliable D call. The origin of this receptor is a human donor with chronic lymphocytic leukemia. Sample: PBMCs, taken after 12 months of ibrutinib treatment. The CDR3 coding sequence is TGTGCCAGCAGTCAATACGGACCGCCGAACTATGGCTACACCTTC. Encoded protein: CASSQYGPPNYGYTF.